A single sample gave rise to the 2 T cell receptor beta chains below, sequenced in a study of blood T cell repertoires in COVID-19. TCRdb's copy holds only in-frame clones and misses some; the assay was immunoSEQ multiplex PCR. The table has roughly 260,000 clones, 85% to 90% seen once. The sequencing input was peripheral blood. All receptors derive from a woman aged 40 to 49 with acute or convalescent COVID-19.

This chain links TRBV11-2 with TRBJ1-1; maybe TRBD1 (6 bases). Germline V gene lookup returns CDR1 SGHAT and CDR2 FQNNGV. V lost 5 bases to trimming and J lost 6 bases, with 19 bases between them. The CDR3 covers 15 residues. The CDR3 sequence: CASSLGVGQSSEAFF. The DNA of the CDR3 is TGTGCCAGCAGCCTAGGGGTTGGACAGAGCTCTGAAGCTTTCTTT. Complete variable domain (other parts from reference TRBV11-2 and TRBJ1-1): EAGVAQSPRYKIIEKRQSVAFWCNPISGHATLYWYQQILGQGPKLLIQFQNNGVVDDSQLPKDRFSAERLKGVDSTLKIQPAKLEDSAVYLCASSLGVGQSSEAFFGQGTRLTVV.

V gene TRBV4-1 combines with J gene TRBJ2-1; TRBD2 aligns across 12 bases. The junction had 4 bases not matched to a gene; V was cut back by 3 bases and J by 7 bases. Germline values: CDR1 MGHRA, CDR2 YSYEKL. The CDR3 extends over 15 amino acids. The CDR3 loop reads CASSQVGLAGNEQFF. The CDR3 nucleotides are TGCGCCAGCAGCCAGGTAGGACTAGCGGGGAATGAGCAGTTCTTC.